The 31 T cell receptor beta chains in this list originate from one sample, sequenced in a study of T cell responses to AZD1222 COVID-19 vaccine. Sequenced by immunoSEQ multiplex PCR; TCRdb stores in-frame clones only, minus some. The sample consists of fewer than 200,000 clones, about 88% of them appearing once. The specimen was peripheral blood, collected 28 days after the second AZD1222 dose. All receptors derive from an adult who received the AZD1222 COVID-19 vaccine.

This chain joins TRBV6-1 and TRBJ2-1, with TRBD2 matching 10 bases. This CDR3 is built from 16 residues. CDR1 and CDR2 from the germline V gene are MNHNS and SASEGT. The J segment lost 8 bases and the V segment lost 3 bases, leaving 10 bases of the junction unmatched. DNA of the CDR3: TGTGCCAGCAGTGATCCCCGGACTAGCGGCTGGGATGAGCAGTTCTTC. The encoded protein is CASSDPRTSGWDEQFF.

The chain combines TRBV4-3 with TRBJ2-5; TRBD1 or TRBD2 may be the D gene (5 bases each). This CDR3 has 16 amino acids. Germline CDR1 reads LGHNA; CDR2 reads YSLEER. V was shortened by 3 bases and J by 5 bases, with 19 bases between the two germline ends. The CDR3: CASSHSYPQGRETQYF. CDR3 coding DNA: TGCGCCAGCAGCCACAGCTATCCGCAGGGACGGGAGACCCAGTACTTC.

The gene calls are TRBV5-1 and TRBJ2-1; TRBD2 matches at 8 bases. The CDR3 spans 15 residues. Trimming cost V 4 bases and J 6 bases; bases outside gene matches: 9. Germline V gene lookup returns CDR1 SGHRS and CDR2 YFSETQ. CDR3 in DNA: TGCGCCAGCAGCCCGGGGGGGACTAGTCGCAATGAGCAGTTCTTC. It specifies CASSPGGTSRNEQFF.

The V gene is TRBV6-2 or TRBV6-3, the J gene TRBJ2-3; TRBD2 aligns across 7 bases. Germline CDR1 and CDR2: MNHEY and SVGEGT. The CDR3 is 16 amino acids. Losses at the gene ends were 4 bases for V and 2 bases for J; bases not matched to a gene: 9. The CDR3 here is CASSSGLGGYTDTQYF. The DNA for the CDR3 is TGTGCCAGCAGTTCCGGACTCGGGGGGTACACAGATACGCAGTATTTT.

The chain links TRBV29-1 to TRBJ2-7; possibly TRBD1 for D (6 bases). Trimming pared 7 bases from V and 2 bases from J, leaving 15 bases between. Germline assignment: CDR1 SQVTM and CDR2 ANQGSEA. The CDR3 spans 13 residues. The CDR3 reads CSGTGTNAYEQYF. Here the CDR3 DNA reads TGCAGCGGTACCGGGACAAACGCCTACGAGCAGTACTTC.

In nucleotides, the CDR3 is TGCAGCGTTGTACAAGGGGGCGGAACTGAAGCTTTCTTT. Amino acids: CSVVQGGGTEAFF. The chain has TRBV29-1 and TRBJ1-1; 7 nucleotides agree with TRBD1. J was trimmed by 5 bases and V by 4 bases; bases with no gene match: 7. This CDR3 has 13 residues. Germline values: CDR1 SQVTM, CDR2 ANQGSEA.

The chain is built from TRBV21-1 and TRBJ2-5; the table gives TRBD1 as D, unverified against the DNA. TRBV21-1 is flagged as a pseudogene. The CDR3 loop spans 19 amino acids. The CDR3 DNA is TGTGCCAGCAGCAAATTTCCCCCGGGACAGTTCTCCCCGGGAAAGACCCAGTACTTC. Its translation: CASSKFPPGQFSPGKTQYF.

The CDR3 DNA is TGTGCCAGCAGCCAAGGGGGGGACCCCTACGAGCAGTACTTC. Translated, it gives CASSQGGDPYEQYF. The V and J genes are TRBV14 and TRBJ2-7; possibly TRBD2 for D (6 bases). The CDR3 loop spans 14 amino acids. Trimming stripped 1 base from V and 2 bases from J, with 9 bases between. CDR1 is SGHDN, CDR2 FVKESK, per germline.

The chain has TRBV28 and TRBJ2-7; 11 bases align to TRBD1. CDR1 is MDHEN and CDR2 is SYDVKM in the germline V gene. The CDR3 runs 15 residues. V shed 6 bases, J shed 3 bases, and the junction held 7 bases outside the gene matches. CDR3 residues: CASRSPGTGGYEQYF. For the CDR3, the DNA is TGTGCCAGCAGGTCCCCCGGGACAGGGGGCTACGAGCAGTACTTC. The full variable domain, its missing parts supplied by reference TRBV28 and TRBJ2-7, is DVKVTQSSRYLVKRTGEKVFLECVQDMDHENMFWYRQDPGLGLRLIYFSYDVKMKEKGDIPEGYSVSREKKERFSLILESASTNQTSMYLCASRSPGTGGYEQYFGPGTRLTVT.

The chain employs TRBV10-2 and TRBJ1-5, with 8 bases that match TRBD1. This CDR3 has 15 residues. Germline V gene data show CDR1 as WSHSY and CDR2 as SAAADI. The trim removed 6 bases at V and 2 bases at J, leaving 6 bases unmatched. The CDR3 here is CASRDRDEGNQPQHF. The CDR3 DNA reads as TGCGCCAGCAGGGACAGGGACGAGGGCAATCAGCCCCAGCATTTT.

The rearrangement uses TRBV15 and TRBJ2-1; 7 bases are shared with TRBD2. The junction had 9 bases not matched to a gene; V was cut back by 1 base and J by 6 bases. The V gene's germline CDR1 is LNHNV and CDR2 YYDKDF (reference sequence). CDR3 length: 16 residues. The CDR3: CATSRGRTRLLNEQFF. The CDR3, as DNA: TGTGCCACCAGCAGAGGAAGGACTAGGCTGCTCAATGAGCAGTTCTTC.

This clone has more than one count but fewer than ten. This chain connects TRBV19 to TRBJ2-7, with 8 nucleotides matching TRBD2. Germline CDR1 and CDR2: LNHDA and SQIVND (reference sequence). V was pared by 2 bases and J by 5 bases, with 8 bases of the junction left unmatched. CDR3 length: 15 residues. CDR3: CASSIRREARDEQYF. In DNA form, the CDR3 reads TGTGCCAGTAGTATACGGCGGGAGGCTCGCGACGAGCAGTACTTC.

DNA of the CDR3: TGTGCCAGCAGCTTGGCCGGACTAGCGGAGGGCTACGAGCAGTACTTC. It translates to CASSLAGLAEGYEQYF. The chain couples TRBV5-6 to TRBJ2-7; TRBD2 agrees at 10 bases. Trimming cost V 0 bases and J 3 bases; bases outside gene matches: 6. The CDR3 totals 16 residues. CDR1 and CDR2 from the germline V gene are SGHDT and YYEEEE.

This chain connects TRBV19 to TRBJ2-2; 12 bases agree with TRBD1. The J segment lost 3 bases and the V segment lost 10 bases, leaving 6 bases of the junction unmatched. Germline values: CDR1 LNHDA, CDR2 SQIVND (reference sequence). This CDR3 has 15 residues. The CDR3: CATGTGGSDTGELFF. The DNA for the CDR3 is TGTGCCACCGGGACAGGGGGCTCGGACACCGGGGAGCTGTTTTTT.

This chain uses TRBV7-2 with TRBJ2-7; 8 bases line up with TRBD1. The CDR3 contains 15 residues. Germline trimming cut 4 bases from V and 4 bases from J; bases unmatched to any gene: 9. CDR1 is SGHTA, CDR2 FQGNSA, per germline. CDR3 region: CASSSHGQGGYEQYF. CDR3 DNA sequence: TGTGCCAGCAGCTCCCATGGACAGGGTGGATACGAGCAGTACTTC.

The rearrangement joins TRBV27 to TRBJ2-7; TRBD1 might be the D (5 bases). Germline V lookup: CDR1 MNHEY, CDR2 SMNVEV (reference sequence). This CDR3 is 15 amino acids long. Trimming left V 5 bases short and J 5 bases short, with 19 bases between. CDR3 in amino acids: CASSAVGWGRDEQYF. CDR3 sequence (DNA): TGTGCCAGCAGTGCGGTCGGATGGGGCAGGGACGAGCAGTACTTC.

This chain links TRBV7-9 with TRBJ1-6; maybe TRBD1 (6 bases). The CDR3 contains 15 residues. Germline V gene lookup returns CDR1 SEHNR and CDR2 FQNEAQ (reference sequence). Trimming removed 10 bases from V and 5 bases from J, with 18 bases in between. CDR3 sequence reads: CAIIGGPGDNSPLHF. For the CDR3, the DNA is TGTGCCATCATTGGGGGCCCCGGTGATAATTCACCCCTCCACTTT.

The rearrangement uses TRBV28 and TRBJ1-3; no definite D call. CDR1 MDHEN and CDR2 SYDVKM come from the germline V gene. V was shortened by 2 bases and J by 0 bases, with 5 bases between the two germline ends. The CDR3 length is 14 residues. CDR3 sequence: CASSLGSSGNTIYF. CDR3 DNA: TGTGCCAGCAGTTTAGGGTCCTCTGGAAACACCATATATTTT.

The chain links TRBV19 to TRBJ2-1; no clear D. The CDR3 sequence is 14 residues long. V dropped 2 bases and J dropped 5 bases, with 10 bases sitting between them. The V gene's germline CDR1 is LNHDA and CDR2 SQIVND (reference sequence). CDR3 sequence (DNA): TGTGCCAGTAGTATAATCGGGTCCGACAATGAGCAGTTCTTC. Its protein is CASSIIGSDNEQFF.

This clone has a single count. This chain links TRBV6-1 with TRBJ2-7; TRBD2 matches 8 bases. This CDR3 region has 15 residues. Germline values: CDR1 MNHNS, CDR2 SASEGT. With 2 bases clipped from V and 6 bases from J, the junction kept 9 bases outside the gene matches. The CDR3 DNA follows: TGTGCCAGCAGTGAATCGACTAGCGCTTCGGGCGAGCAGTACTTC. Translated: CASSESTSASGEQYF.

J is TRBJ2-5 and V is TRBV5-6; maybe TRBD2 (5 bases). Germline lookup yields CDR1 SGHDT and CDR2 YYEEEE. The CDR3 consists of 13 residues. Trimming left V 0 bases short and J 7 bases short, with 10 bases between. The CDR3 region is CASSLGRSRTQYF. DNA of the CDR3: TGTGCCAGCAGCTTGGGGAGGAGCAGGACCCAGTACTTC. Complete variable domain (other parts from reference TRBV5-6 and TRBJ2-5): DAGVTQSPTHLIKTRGQQVTLRCSPKSGHDTVSWYQQALGQGPQFIFQYYEEEERQRGNFPDRFSGHQFPNYSSELNVNALLLGDSALYLCASSLGRSRTQYFGPGTRLLVL.

The CDR3, as DNA: TGCGCCAGCAGCCAAGATCTTGGGTTATGGCAGTACTTC. The encoded protein is CASSQDLGLWQYF. This chain joins TRBV4-3 and TRBJ2-7; D remains ambiguous. Trimming removed 0 bases at V and 9 bases at J, with 12 bases between. CDR1 and CDR2 (germline): LGHNA, YSLEER. The CDR3 runs 13 residues.

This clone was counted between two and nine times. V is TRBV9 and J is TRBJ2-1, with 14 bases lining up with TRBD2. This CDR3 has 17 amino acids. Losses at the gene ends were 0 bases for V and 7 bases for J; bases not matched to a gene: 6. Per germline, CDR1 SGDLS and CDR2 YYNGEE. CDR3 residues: CASSVDAGTSGRNEQFF. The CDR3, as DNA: TGTGCCAGCAGCGTAGATGCAGGGACTAGCGGGAGAAATGAGCAGTTCTTC.

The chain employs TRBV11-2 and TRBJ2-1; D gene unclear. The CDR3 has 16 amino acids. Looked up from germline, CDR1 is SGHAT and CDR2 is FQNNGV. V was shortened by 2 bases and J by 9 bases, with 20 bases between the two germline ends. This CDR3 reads CASSLLGSQVLGEQFF. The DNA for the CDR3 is TGTGCCAGCAGCTTATTAGGTAGCCAGGTTCTTGGTGAGCAGTTCTTC.

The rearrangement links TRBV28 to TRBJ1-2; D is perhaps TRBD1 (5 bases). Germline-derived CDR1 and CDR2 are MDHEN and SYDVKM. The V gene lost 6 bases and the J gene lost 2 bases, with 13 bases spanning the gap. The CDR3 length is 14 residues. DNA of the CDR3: TGTGCCAGCAGGTCGGCAGGGCCCAACTATGGCTACACCTTC. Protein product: CASRSAGPNYGYTF.

The CDR3 DNA sequence: TGTGCCAGCAGTTTTTTTAGCTCCTACGAGCAGTACTTC. Translated, it gives CASSFFSSYEQYF. V and J are TRBV27 and TRBJ2-7; no firm D call. V was trimmed by 3 bases and J by 0 bases, leaving 6 bases between them. CDR1 and CDR2 (germline): MNHEY, SMNVEV (reference sequence). The CDR3 has 13 residues.

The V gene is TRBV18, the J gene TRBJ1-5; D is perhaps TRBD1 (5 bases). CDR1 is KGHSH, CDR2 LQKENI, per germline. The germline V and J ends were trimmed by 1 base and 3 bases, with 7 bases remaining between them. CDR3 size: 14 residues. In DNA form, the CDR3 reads TGTGCCAGCTCACCACAGGGGCACAATCAGCCCCAGCATTTT. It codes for CASSPQGHNQPQHF.

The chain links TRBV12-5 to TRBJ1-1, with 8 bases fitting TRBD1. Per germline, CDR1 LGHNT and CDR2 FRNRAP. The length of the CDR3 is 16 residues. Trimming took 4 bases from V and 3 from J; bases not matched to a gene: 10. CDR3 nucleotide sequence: TGTGCTAGTGGTTCAGGGGGCGCGTACCCCTACACTGAAGCTTTCTTT. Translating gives CASGSGGAYPYTEAFF.

The CDR3 loop is CASSLAGYAGVLYEQYF. The CDR3 coding sequence is TGCGCCAGCAGCTTGGCCGGCTATGCGGGAGTACTCTACGAGCAGTACTTC. The chain carries TRBV5-1 and TRBJ2-7; TRBD2 matches at 7 bases. The CDR3 has 17 amino acids. In germline, CDR1 is SGHRS, CDR2 YFSETQ. Trimming took 0 bases from V and 3 from J; bases not matched to a gene: 12.

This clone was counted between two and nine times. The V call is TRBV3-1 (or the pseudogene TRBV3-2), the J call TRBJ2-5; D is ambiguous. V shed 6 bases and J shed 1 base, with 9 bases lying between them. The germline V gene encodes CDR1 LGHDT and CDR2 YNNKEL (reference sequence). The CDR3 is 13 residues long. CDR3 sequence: CASREPIQETQYF. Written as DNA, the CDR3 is TGTGCCAGCAGGGAGCCGATCCAAGAGACCCAGTACTTC.

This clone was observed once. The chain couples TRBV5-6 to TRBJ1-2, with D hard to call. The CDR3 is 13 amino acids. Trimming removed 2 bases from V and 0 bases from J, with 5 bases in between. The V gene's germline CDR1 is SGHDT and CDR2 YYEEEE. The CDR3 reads CASSFTANYGYTF. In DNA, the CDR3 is TGTGCCAGCAGCTTTACAGCTAACTATGGCTACACCTTC.